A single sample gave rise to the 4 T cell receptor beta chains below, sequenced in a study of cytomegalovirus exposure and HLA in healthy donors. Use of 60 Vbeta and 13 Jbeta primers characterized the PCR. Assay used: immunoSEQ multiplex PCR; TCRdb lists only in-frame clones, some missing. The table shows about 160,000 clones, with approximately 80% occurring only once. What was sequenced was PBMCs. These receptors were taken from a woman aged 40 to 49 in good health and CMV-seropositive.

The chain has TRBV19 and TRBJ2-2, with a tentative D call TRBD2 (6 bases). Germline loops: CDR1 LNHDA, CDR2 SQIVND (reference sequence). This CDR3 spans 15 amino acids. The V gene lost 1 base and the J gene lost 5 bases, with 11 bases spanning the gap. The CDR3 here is CASSIAGVRTGELFF. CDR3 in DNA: TGTGCCAGTAGTATAGCGGGAGTTCGAACCGGGGAGCTGTTTTTT.

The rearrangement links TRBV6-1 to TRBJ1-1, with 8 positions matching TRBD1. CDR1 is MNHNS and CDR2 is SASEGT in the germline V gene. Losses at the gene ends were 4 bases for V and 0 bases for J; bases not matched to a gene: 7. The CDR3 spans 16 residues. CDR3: CASSGTGSNLNTEAFF. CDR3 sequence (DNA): TGTGCCAGCAGTGGGACAGGGAGCAACCTGAACACTGAAGCTTTCTTT.

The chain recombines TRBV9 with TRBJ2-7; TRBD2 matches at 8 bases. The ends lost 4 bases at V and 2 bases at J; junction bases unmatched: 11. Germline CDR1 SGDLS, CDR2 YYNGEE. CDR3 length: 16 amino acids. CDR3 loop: CASSPSGERGTYEQYF. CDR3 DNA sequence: TGTGCCAGCAGCCCCTCCGGGGAGCGGGGGACCTACGAGCAGTACTTC.

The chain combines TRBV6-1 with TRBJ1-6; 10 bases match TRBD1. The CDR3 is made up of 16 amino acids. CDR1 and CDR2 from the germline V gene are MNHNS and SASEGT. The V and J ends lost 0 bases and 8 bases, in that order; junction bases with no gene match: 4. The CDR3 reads CASSEAPGTGDSPLHF. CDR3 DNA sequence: TGTGCCAGCAGTGAAGCCCCCGGGACAGGGGATTCACCCCTCCACTTT.